This is a list of T cell receptor beta chains from one sample in a study of T-cell reconstitution after alpha-beta-depleted transplantation in children. TCRdb analysed the PCR reads with MiXCR anew, one entry per CDR3 protein. The sample holds hundreds of thousands of distinct CDR3 sequences, about a sixth seen once. The specimen comprised PBMCs, mostly from graft donor cells, sampled 360 days after TCRalphabeta/CD19-depleted stem cell transplant. These receptors all stem from a male patient aged 2 to 10 who had a stem cell transplant for acute lymphoblastic leukemia, so the T cells may come from the graft donor. Both conserved end residues are part of each CDR3. A D gene is named only where the DNA matches it firmly. Expanded clones get a size class; other rows say once, few or many, or leave the size out.

j_call v_call clone_size d_call cdr3_nt cdr3_aa
TRBJ1-3 TRBV20-1 . . TGCAGTGCCGTGGACCCAAGCTCTGGAAACACCATATATTTT CSAVDPSSGNTIYF
TRBJ2-7 TRBV27 . . TGTGCCAGCAGTTTATCAGCAGCCCACCCCTACGAGCAGTACTTC CASSLSAAHPYEQYF
TRBJ1-3 TRBV5-1 . TRBD1 TGCGCCAGCAGCTCCGACAGGGCTTTTTCTGGAAACACCATATATTTT CASSSDRAFSGNTIYF
TRBJ2-1 TRBV4-1 many . TGCGCCAGCAGCCAATTCCCACTAGGAAATTACAATGAGCAGTTCTTC CASSQFPLGNYNEQFF
TRBJ2-1 TRBV11-1 . . TGTGCCAGCAGCCCCCAGACGAATGAGCAGTTCTTC CASSPQTNEQFF
TRBJ2-2 TRBV11-1 . TRBD1 TGTGCCAGCAGCGCAACAGGGGGGTTCGGGGAGCTGTTTTTT CASSATGGFGELFF
TRBJ2-3 TRBV5-5 few . TGTGCCAGCAGCCAGGATCCATTAGATACGCAGTATTTT CASSQDPLDTQYF
TRBJ2-7 TRBV7-2 few . TGTGCCAGCAGCTTAGGAGGCACCCGTGCGGGCGAGCAGTACTTC CASSLGGTRAGEQYF
TRBJ1-5 TRBV12-3/TRBV12-4 few . TGTGCCAGCAGTGGGCGTGAGGGTCAGCCCCAGCATTTT CASSGREGQPQHF
TRBJ1-5 TRBV6-2/TRBV6-3 . TRBD1 TGTGCCAGCAGCCGCAGGGGGCTGGGAGGCAATCAGCCCCAGCATTTT CASSRRGLGGNQPQHF
TRBJ2-7 TRBV12-3/TRBV12-4 few TRBD2 TGTGCCAGCAGTTCAGGACTAGCGGGAGTGGGCGAGCAGTACTTC CASSSGLAGVGEQYF
TRBJ1-1 TRBV30 few . TGTGCCTGGGTGGGGTGGCCCCGGGACTCTCTTGGGGGGTGGAACACTGAAGCTTTCTTT CAWVGWPRDSLGGWNTEAFF
TRBJ1-1 TRBV12-3/TRBV12-4 few . TGTGCCAGCAGTTTCCAACAGGGTTGGACTGAAGCTTTCTTT CASSFQQGWTEAFF
TRBJ2-5 TRBV4-2 many . TGTGCCAGCAGCCAAGCTCAGTCCGAGTGGACCCAGTACTTC CASSQAQSEWTQYF
TRBJ1-4 TRBV7-6 . . TGTGCCAGCAGCGGGAGCTCGTCATGGGGAGATCAACTGTTTTTT CASSGSSSWGDQLFF
TRBJ2-3 TRBV5-1 . . TGCGCCAGCAGCCCTCTCCCGGCGGATACGCAGTATTTT CASSPLPADTQYF
TRBJ2-3 TRBV10-3 . . TGTGCCATCAAAGGAGCCACAGATACGCAGTATTTT CAIKGATDTQYF
TRBJ2-1 TRBV14 few . TGTGCCAGCAGCCAGGACGATTGGAATGAGCAGTTCTTC CASSQDDWNEQFF
TRBJ2-7 TRBV14 few TRBD1 TGTGCCAGCAGCCAAGTAAGGGGGCGCGAGCAGTACTTC CASSQVRGREQYF
TRBJ2-1 TRBV4-3 . . TGCGCCAGCAGCCAAGGAGGGACATACTACAATGAGCAGTTCTTC CASSQGGTYYNEQFF
TRBJ1-5 TRBV28 . TRBD1 TGTGCCAGCAGTTTTTGGGGACAGGGCATCCAAGGGAATCAGCCCCAGCATTTT CASSFWGQGIQGNQPQHF
TRBJ2-7 TRBV7-9 . TRBD1 TGTGCCAGCTCCCCGCGCCGGGGACAGGGAACCTACGAGCAGTACTTC CASSPRRGQGTYEQYF
TRBJ1-1 TRBV7-3 few TRBD1 TGTGCCAGCAGCCTCTCAGGGGGGGAAGCTTTCTTT CASSLSGGEAFF
TRBJ2-1 TRBV7-8 few . TGTGCCAGCAGCTTATTGACAGTAGGATTGTACAATGAGCAGTTCTTC CASSLLTVGLYNEQFF
TRBJ1-5 TRBV15 . . TGTGCCACCAGCAGAGATGGAGGATCTCAGCCCCAGCATTTT CATSRDGGSQPQHF
TRBJ1-4 TRBV12-3/TRBV12-4 . TRBD1 TGTGCCAGCAGTTTCCGGGACAGGAATGAAAAACTGTTTTTT CASSFRDRNEKLFF
TRBJ2-1 TRBV28 many . TGTGCCAGCAGTTTAAGCCCCTCCTACAATGAGCAGTTCTTC CASSLSPSYNEQFF
TRBJ2-5 TRBV20-1 few . TGCAGTGTACAGGGATGGGAGACCCAGTACTTC CSVQGWETQYF
TRBJ2-2 TRBV28 . TRBD2 TGTGCCAGCAGTTTGGCAGGGTGGCTAGCGGGACTTAACACCGGGGAGCTGTTTTTT CASSLAGWLAGLNTGELFF
TRBJ2-3 TRBV5-1 few . TGCGCCAGCAGCTCTATTCAGAGGGCTGGCACAGATACGCAGTATTTT CASSSIQRAGTDTQYF
TRBJ2-3 TRBV12-3/TRBV12-4 many . TGTGCCAGCAGTTTGGGACCCCCAGATACGCAGTATTTT CASSLGPPDTQYF
TRBJ1-3 TRBV19 few . TGTGCCAGTAGTACTGGACTCTCTGGAAACACCATATATTTT CASSTGLSGNTIYF
TRBJ2-2 TRBV6-2/TRBV6-3 . . TGTGCCAGGACCAGAGCGAACACCGGGGAGCTGTTTTTT CARTRANTGELFF
TRBJ2-7 TRBV28 . TRBD2 TGTGCCAGCAGTCCCACTAGCGGGAGTGCCTACGAGCAGTACTTC CASSPTSGSAYEQYF
TRBJ2-1 TRBV20-1 many . TGCAGTGCTAGTTTGACGTGGGGCCTCAATGAGCAGTTCTTC CSASLTWGLNEQFF
TRBJ1-1 TRBV10-3 few . TGTGCCACCTACCAGGGGACTAGGGAAGCTTTCTTT CATYQGTREAFF